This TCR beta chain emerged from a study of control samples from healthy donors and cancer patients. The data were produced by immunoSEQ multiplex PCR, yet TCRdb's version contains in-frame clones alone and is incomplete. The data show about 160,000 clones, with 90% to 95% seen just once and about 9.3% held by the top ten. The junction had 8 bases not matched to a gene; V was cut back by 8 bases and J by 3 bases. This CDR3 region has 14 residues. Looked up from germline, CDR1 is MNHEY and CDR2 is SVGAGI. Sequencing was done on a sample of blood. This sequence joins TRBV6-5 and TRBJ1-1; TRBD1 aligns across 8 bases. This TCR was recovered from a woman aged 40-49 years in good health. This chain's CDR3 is CASHSDRGDTEAFF. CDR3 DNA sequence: TGTGCCAGCCACTCCGACAGGGGAGACACTGAAGCTTTCTTT.